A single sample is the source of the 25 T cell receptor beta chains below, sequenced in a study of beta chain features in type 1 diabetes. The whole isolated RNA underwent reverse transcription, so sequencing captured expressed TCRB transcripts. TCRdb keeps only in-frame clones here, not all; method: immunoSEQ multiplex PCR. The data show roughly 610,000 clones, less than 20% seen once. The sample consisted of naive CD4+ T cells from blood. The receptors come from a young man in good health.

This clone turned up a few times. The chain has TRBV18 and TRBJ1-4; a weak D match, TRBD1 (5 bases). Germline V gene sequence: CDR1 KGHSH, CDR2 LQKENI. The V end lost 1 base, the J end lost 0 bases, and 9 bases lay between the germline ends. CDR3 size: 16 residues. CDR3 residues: CASSPQGAATNEKLFF. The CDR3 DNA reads TGTGCCAGCTCACCACAAGGGGCTGCAACTAATGAAAAACTGTTTTTT.

In DNA, the CDR3 is TGTGCCAGCAGCTTCCAGGGGGCGAAAGAGACCCAGTACTTC. Translated: CASSFQGAKETQYF. The rearrangement uses TRBV7-3 and TRBJ2-5, with 8 bases matching TRBD1. The germline CDR1 and CDR2 sequences are SGHTA and FQGTGA. J lost 3 bases, V lost 3 bases, and 3 bases had no gene match. This CDR3 is built from 14 residues.

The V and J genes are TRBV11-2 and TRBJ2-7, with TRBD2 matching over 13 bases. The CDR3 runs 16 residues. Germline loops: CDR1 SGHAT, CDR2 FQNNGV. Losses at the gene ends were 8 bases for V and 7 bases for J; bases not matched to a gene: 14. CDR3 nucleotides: TGTGCCAGCCTCGGACTAGCGGGGGTGAAGTTCCATGAGCAGTACTTC. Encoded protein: CASLGLAGVKFHEQYF.

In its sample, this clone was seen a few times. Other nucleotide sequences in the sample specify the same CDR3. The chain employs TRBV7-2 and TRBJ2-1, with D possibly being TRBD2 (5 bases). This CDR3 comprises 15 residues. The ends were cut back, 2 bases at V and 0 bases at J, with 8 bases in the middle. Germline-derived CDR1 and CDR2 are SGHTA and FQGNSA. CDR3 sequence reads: CASSLSGSSYNEQFF. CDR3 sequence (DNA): TGTGCCAGCAGCTTAAGCGGAAGCTCCTACAATGAGCAGTTCTTC. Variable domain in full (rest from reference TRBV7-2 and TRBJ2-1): GAGVSQSPSNKVTEKGKDVELRCDPISGHTALYWYRQSLGQGLEFLIYFQGNSAPDKSGLPSDRFSAERTGGSVSTLTIQRTQQEDSAVYLCASSLSGSSYNEQFFGPGTRLTVL.

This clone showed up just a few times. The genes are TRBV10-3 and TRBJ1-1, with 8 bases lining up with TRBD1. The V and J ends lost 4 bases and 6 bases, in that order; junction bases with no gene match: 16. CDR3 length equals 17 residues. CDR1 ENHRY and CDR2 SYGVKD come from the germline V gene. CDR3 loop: CAISGRTRDRGGPEAFF. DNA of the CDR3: TGTGCCATCAGTGGTAGAACTAGAGACAGGGGTGGCCCTGAAGCTTTCTTT.

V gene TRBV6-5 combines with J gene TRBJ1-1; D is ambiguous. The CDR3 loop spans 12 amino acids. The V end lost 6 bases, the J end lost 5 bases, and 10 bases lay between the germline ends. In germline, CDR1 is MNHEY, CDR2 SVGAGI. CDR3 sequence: CASSYGGTEAFF. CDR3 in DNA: TGTGCCAGCAGCTATGGAGGGACTGAAGCTTTCTTT.

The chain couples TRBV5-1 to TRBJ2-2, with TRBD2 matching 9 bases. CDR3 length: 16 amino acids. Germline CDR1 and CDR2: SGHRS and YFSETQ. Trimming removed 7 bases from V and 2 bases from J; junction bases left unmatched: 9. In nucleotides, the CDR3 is TGCGCCAGCGGGTTTGGGCTAGCGGGAAACACCGGGGAGCTGTTTTTT. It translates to CASGFGLAGNTGELFF.

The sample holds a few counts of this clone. CDR3 bases: TGTGCCAGCAAAAGAGCCGGGGCGTTAGGCTACACCTTC. Amino acid sequence: CASKRAGALGYTF. The V gene is TRBV28, the J gene TRBJ1-2, with D possibly being TRBD1 (5 bases). Trimming left V 7 bases short and J 8 bases short, with 17 bases between. From germline, CDR1 is MDHEN and CDR2 SYDVKM. This CDR3 comprises 13 residues.

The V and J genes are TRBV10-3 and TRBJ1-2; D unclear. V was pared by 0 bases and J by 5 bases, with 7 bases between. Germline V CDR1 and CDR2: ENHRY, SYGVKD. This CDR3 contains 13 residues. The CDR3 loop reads CAISESDGYGYTF. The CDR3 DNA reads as TGTGCCATCAGTGAGTCTGACGGGTATGGCTACACCTTC.

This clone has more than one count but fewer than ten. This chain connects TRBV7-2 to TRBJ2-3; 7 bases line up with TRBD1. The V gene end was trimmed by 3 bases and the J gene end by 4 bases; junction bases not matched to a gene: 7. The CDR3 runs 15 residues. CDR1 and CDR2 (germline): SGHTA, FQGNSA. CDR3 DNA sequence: TGTGCCAGCAGCTTCGCCGAGGGGGCCGCAGATACGCAGTATTTT. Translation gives CASSFAEGAADTQYF.

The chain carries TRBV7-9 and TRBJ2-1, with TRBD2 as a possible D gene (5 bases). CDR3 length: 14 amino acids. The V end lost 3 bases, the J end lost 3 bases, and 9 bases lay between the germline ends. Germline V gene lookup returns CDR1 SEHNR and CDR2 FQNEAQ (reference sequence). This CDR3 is CASSFVGSYNEQFF. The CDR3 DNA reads TGTGCCAGCAGCTTTGTGGGGAGCTACAATGAGCAGTTCTTC.

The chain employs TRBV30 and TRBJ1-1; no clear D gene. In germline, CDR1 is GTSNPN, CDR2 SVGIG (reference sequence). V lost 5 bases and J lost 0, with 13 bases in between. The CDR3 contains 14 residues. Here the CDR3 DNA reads TGTGCCTGGCTGATCCGGGCTCTGAACACTGAAGCTTTCTTT. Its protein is CAWLIRALNTEAFF.

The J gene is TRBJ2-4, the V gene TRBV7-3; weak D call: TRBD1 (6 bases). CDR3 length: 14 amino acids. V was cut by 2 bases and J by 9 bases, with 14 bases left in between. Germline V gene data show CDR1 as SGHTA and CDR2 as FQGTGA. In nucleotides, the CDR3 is TGTGCCAGCAGCTTAGGGGGCGTTCCCACCATTCAGTACTTC. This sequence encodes CASSLGGVPTIQYF.

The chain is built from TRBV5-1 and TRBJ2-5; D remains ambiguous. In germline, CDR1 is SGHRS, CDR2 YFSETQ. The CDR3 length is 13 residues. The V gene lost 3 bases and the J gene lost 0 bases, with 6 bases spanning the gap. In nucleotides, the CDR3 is TGCGCCAGCAGCTCCTTATACCAAGAGACCCAGTACTTC. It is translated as CASSSLYQETQYF. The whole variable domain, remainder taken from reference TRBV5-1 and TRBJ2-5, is KAGVTQTPRYLIKTRGQQVTLSCSPISGHRSVSWYQQTPGQGLQFLFEYFSETQRNKGNFPGRFSGRQFSNSRSEMNVSTLELGDSALYLCASSSLYQETQYFGPGTRLLVL.

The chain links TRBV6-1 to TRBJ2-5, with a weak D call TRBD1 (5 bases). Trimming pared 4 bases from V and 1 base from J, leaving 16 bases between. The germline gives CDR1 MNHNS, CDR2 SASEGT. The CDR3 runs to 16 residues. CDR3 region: CASSGAANRGQETQYF. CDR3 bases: TGTGCCAGCAGTGGTGCAGCCAATAGGGGCCAAGAGACCCAGTACTTC.

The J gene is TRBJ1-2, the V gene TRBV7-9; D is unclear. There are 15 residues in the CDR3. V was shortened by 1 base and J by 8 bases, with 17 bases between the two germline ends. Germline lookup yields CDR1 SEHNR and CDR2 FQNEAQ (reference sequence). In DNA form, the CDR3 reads TGTGCCAGCAGCTTAGAAGTACCGCGAATTAGGGGCTACACCTTC. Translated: CASSLEVPRIRGYTF.

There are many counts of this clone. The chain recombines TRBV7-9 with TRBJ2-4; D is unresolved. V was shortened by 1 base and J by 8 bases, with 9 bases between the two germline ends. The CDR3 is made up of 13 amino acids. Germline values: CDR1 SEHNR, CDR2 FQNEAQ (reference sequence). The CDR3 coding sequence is TGTGCCAGCAGCTTAGAGCCCCGACACATTCAGTACTTC. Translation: CASSLEPRHIQYF.

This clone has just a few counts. The CDR3 region is CASSFQGDEQYF. CDR3 nucleotide sequence: TGTGCCAGCAGCTTCCAGGGGGACGAGCAGTACTTC. The rearrangement uses TRBV5-4 and TRBJ2-7, with 7 bases that match TRBD1. Trimming cost V 2 bases and J 5 bases; bases outside gene matches: 1. This CDR3 is 12 amino acids long. The germline V gene encodes CDR1 SGHNT and CDR2 YYREEE (reference sequence).

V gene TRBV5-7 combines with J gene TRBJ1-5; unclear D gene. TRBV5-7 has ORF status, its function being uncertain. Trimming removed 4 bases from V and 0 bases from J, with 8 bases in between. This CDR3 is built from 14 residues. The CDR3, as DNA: TGTGCCAGCAGCCCATGGCCTAGCAATCAGCCCCAGCATTTT. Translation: CASSPWPSNQPQHF.

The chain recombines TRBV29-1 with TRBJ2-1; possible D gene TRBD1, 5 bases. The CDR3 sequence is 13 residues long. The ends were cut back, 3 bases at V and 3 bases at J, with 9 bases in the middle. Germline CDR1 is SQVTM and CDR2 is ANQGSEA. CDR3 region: CSVETVVYNEQFF. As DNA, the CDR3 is TGCAGCGTTGAGACAGTCGTCTACAATGAGCAGTTCTTC.

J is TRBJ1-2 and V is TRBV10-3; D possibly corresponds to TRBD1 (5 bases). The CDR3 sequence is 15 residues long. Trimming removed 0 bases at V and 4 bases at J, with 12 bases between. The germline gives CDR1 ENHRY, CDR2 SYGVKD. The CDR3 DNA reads TGTGCCATCAGTGAGTCGACCGACAGAGCCTATGGCTACACCTTC. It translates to CAISESTDRAYGYTF.

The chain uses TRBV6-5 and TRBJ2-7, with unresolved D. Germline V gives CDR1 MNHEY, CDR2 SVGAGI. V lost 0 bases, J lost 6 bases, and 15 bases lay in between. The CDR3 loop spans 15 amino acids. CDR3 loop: CASSYSSRSGLEQYF. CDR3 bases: TGTGCCAGCAGTTACTCGTCTCGGAGTGGCCTCGAGCAGTACTTC.

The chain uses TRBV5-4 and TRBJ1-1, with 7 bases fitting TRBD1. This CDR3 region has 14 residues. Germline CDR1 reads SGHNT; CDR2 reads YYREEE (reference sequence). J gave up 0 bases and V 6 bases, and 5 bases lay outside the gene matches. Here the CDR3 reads CASNVDRVNTEAFF. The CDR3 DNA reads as TGTGCCAGCAACGTTGACAGGGTGAACACTGAAGCTTTCTTT.

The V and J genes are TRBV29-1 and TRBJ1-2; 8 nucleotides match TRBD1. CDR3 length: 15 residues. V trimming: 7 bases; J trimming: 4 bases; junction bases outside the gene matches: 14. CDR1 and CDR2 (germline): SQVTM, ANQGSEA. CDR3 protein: CSAHAGGQEFYGYTF. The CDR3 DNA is TGCAGCGCTCATGCGGGGGGACAGGAGTTCTATGGCTACACCTTC. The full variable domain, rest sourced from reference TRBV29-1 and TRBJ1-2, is SAVISQKPSRDICQRGTSLTIQCQVDSQVTMMFWYRQQPGQSLTLIATANQGSEATYESGFVIDKFPISRPNLTFSTLTVSNMSPEDSSIYLCSAHAGGQEFYGYTFGSGTRLTVV.

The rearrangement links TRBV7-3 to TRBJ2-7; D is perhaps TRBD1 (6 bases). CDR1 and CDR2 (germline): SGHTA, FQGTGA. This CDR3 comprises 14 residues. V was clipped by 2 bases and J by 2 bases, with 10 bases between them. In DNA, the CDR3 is TGTGCCAGCAGCTTAGGTCAGGGGACCTACGAGCAGTACTTC. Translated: CASSLGQGTYEQYF. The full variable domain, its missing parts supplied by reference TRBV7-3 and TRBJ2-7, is GAGVSQTPSNKVTEKGKYVELRCDPISGHTALYWYRQSLGQGPEFLIYFQGTGAADDSGLPNDRFFAVRPEGSVSTLKIQRTERGDSAVYLCASSLGQGTYEQYFGPGTRLTVT.